This TCR beta chain is from a study of response to subunit inactivated influenza vaccine. Regarding the study as a whole: It was the authors' suggestion that each seasonal influenza vaccination recruits few new T cells.

CDR3 length equals 12 residues. Germline CDR1 and CDR2: MNHEY and SVGAGI. The trim removed 9 bases at V and 9 bases at J, leaving 6 bases unmatched. Only a few counts were recorded for this clonotype. The antigen is undetermined. TCRdb re-called the RT-PCR reads with MiXCR, one entry per CDR3 protein. This table holds 500,000 or so distinct CDR3 sequences, about 15% found once. The receptor comes from a man between 50 and 70 years old who received an inactivated influenza vaccine. The chain uses TRBV6-5 and TRBJ2-1; 9 bases align to TRBD1. Sequencing was performed on CD4+ T cells sorted from PBMCs, taken around 25 months after vaccination. CDR3 region: CASSGTGSEQFF. For the CDR3, the DNA is TGTGCCAGTTCCGGGACAGGGTCTGAGCAGTTCTTC.